Each of the 12 T cell receptor beta chains below was sequenced from the same sample in a study of CD8 T cells in Susac syndrome (dated by TCRdb to about 2019). Preparation of the library involved the immunoSEQ multiplex PCR assay. RNA was extracted using the RNeasy kit, and roughly 0.5 to 1 ug of the RNA was reverse transcribed with random hexamers. The public reads were run again by TCRdb, first through fastp at Q25 and then through MiXCR, and only productive beta chains were kept. Merged by CDR3 protein, the rows form single entries marked with the most common genes and DNA. For this sample there are about 160,000 distinct CDR3 sequences; roughly 95% appear just once. In total, the top ten clones hold just over 0.13% of the sample. The sample taken for sequencing was CD4+ T cells from PBMCs. These receptors all come from a human donor in good health.

V is TRBV29-1 and J is TRBJ2-1; 7 bases agree with TRBD1. With V trimmed by 6 bases and J by 6 bases, 5 bases remained unmatched. The CDR3 is 12 amino acids. The germline gives CDR1 SQVTM, CDR2 ANQGSEA. The CDR3: CSVGRTGNEQFF. The DNA of the CDR3 is TGCAGCGTAGGGCGGACAGGCAATGAGCAGTTCTTC.

The rearrangement uses TRBV18 and TRBJ2-1; possibly TRBD2 for D (6 bases). V dropped 3 bases and J dropped 1 base, with 13 bases sitting between them. Germline assignment: CDR1 KGHSH and CDR2 LQKENI. The CDR3 is made up of 16 amino acids. The CDR3 loop is CASSPGGDLSYNEQFF. DNA of the CDR3: TGTGCCAGCTCACCGGGTGGGGACTTATCCTACAATGAGCAGTTCTTC.

This chain connects TRBV29-1 to TRBJ1-1; tentative D call: TRBD1 (6 bases). The germline V gene encodes CDR1 SQVTM and CDR2 ANQGSEA. Between the trimmed V and J ends, which lost 4 bases and 1 base, there was a span of 10 bases. The CDR3 contains 13 residues. The CDR3 bases are TGCAGCGTTGTACAGGGTGCGAACACTGAAGCTTTCTTT. Its translation: CSVVQGANTEAFF.

The chain employs TRBV27 and TRBJ1-2, with TRBD1 matching 7 bases. CDR3 length: 14 amino acids. The germline V gene encodes CDR1 MNHEY and CDR2 SMNVEV (reference sequence). J gave up 6 bases and V 5 bases, and 9 bases lay outside the gene matches. Here the CDR3 reads CASSPLRQGDGYTF. The CDR3 DNA is TGTGCCAGCAGTCCCCTTCGACAGGGCGATGGCTACACCTTC.

The DNA for the CDR3 is TGCGCCAGCAGCTTGGGACAGGAGTTGGAGACCCAGTACTTC. This codes for CASSLGQELETQYF. This rearrangement joins TRBV5-1 to TRBJ2-5; perhaps TRBD1 as D (6 bases). The CDR3 contains 14 residues. Germline-derived CDR1 and CDR2 are SGHRS and YFSETQ. The V gene lost 0 bases and the J gene lost 5 bases, with 11 bases spanning the gap. The variable domain in full, with the rest retrieved from reference TRBV5-1 and TRBJ2-5, is KAGVTQTPRYLIKTRGQQVTLSCSPISGHRSVSWYQQTPGQGLQFLFEYFSETQRNKGNFPGRFSGRQFSNSRSEMNVSTLELGDSALYLCASSLGQELETQYFGPGTRLLVL.

The CDR3 coding sequence is TGTGCCACCAGTCGAGGAGGGACCGACAAATACTTC. Translation: CATSRGGTDKYF. The rearrangement uses TRBV15 and TRBJ2-7, with a weak D call TRBD2 (6 bases). The germline gives CDR1 LNHNV, CDR2 YYDKDF (reference sequence). Trimming removed 6 bases from V and 13 bases from J, with 19 bases in between. The CDR3 consists of 12 residues.

V gene TRBV7-9 combines with J gene TRBJ2-5; D remains unclear. The ends were cut back, 3 bases at V and 5 bases at J, with 7 bases in the middle. Germline lookup yields CDR1 SEHNR and CDR2 FQNEAQ (reference sequence). CDR3 length: 12 residues. The CDR3 protein is CASSFVAETQYF. DNA for the CDR3: TGTGCCAGCAGCTTTGTGGCGGAGACCCAGTACTTC.

This chain joins TRBV30 and TRBJ1-5; D is possibly TRBD1 (6 bases). Germline lookup yields CDR1 GTSNPN and CDR2 SVGIG (reference sequence). Trimming removed 5 bases from V and 7 bases from J, with 15 bases in between. The CDR3 has 13 residues. The CDR3 loop is CAWARTVQQPQHF. The CDR3 DNA follows: TGTGCCTGGGCTAGGACAGTACAGCAGCCCCAGCATTTT. Variable domain in full (rest from reference TRBV30 and TRBJ1-5): SQTIHQWPATLVQPVGSPLSLECTVEGTSNPNLYWYRQAAGRGLQLLFYSVGIGQISSEVPQNLSASRPQDRQFILSSKKLLLSDSGFYLCAWARTVQQPQHFGDGTRLSIL.

CDR3 in amino acids: CSAKSPASGTYEQYF. The CDR3 nucleotides are TGCAGTGCTAAGAGCCCGGCTAGCGGAACCTACGAGCAGTACTTC. The chain recombines TRBV20-1 with TRBJ2-7; the match to TRBD2 covers 7 bases. This CDR3 comprises 15 residues. V was pared by 4 bases and J by 2 bases, with 11 bases of the junction left unmatched. In germline, CDR1 is DFQATT, CDR2 SNEGSKA (reference sequence).

The chain employs TRBV6-1 and TRBJ1-5; D is unresolved. Germline V gene sequence: CDR1 MNHNS, CDR2 SASEGT. V was shortened by 4 bases and J by 7 bases, with 11 bases between the two germline ends. CDR3 size: 13 residues. The chain's CDR3 is CASSGPTGQPQHF. In DNA, the CDR3 is TGTGCCAGCAGTGGTCCCACTGGGCAGCCCCAGCATTTT.

The rearrangement uses TRBV19 and TRBJ1-1; D not resolved. With 3 bases removed from V and 1 base from J, the gap between germline ends came to 6 bases. CDR1 and CDR2 (germline): LNHDA, SQIVND (reference sequence). The CDR3 loop spans 13 amino acids. Here the CDR3 DNA reads TGTGCCAGTAGTATCAACCAGAACACTGAAGCTTTCTTT. It translates to CASSINQNTEAFF.

The rearrangement links TRBV6-6 to TRBJ1-2, with TRBD1 as a possible D gene (5 bases). Germline V gives CDR1 MNHNY, CDR2 SVGAGI (reference sequence). CDR3 length equals 13 residues. Trimming cost V 5 bases and J 4 bases, with 11 bases left between them. The CDR3 loop is CASSGTDFYGYTF. As DNA, the CDR3 is TGTGCCAGCAGTGGGACGGACTTCTATGGCTACACCTTC.